This TCR beta chain was found in a study of blood T cells in healthy people across ages (dated by TCRdb to between 2014 and 2017). For context, the study as a whole: In model experiments, roughly one uniquely barcoded TCR beta cDNA molecule per two T cells was captured by template switching. Four age groups were formed from the donors: young (average approximately 16 years), middle-aged (more than 35), aged (around 62) and long-lived (around 82). To avoid experimental bias, donors of different ages were spread randomly across the sequencing lanes. Age-related changes in TCR beta repertoire diversity were measured in the study by deep sequencing normalized with unique cDNA molecular identifiers. Two additional independent replicas of 1 million unique cDNA reads from the same blood draw were analyzed for two donors (one aged 18 to 30 and one aged 80 or older). Points the paper makes about the study in general: As age increased, observed TCR beta diversity per million T cells dropped in a roughly linear way, and a significant reduction was already evident by age roughly 40. Because the CMV infection status of the donors was unknown, age-related changes in expanded clonotypes may potentially have been confounded. Since profiling was done on bulk unsorted PBMCs, naive and antigen-experienced compartments could not be conclusively compared. Compared with the aged group, more naive CD4+ T cells, fewer expanded clones and increased TCR diversity were shown by the long-lived group, suggesting age selection. Observed TCR beta diversity correlated strongly with the percentage of naive T cells measured by flow cytometry. Estimates of total diversity based on one million sequenced T cells were considered lower bounds and underestimates.

The library was generated by 5' RACE. A second PCR of about 7 to 12 cycles was performed with a sample-barcoded 5' primer and a J-beta primer mix. A template-switch 5' adaptor carrying 12 random nucleotides introduced a unique molecular identifier onto each TCR beta cDNA molecule. Each sample yielded at least 3 million CDR3-containing paired-end reads. First-strand cDNA synthesis was performed from all RNA using the Mint cDNA synthesis kit, with priming by a TRBC-specific oligonucleotide. After uracil-DNA glycosylase treatment, a first 18-cycle PCR used universal primers M1SS and BC2_uni_R on all cDNA. Concerning the study's data processing: For normalization, 1 million high-quality reads were randomly selected from each sample, with every read carrying a distinct molecular identifier. Reads with shared molecular identifiers were discarded instead of being binned into consensus sequences. CDR3 identification, clonotype clustering and error correction used MiTCR with a Q25 quality threshold and the strictest error-elimination algorithm. A nonparametric unseen species model with Euler transformation was used to estimate lower-bound total TCR beta diversity. The raw public reads went through TCRdb reprocessing: fastp at Q25, MiXCR clone calling, in-frame beta chains kept. Rows with one shared CDR3 protein collapse into an entry with the most common genes and DNA. Here the V and J calls rest on TCRdb's processing, not on the authors' analysis. The sample records 1.5 million to 2 million distinct CDR3 sequences, 35% to 50% of which are singletons. 20% to 25% of the sample belongs to the ten largest clones.

Concerning this clonotype: This receptor's antigen is unknown. No much larger clonotype is one base removed from it; base qualities were not supplied.

Including cysteine and phenylalanine, the CDR3 has 15 amino acids. Only CDR3 DNA is held: 45 bases, read in frame from base 1. Taken from the germline V gene, the CDR1 and CDR2 loops are SGHTA and FQGNSA. Donors were about 36 systemically healthy Caucasian individuals from Russia aged roughly 6 to 95 years. Ten milliliters of peripheral blood were drawn from each donor into EDTA-treated Vacutainer tubes. PBMCs were isolated by Ficoll-Paque density-gradient centrifugation, with at least 7 million obtained per sample. Trizol reagent was used to extract total RNA from the PBMCs, yielding at least 5.5 micrograms per sample. Naive CD45RAhigh/CD27high T cell percentages were measured by flow cytometry on a PBMC aliquot from every donor.

The rearranged segments are TRBV7-2 and TRBJ2-5; the D segment could be TRBD1, given 6 matching bases. The J call may be incorrect, as the DNA end agrees better with TRBJ2-7. The sequence derives from a human donor in good health. Specimen: blood. CDR3 sequence: CASSTQDSRTYEQYF. The DNA reads TGTGCCAGCAGCACACAGGACAGCCGTACTTACGAGCAGTACTTC.